This T cell receptor (beta chain) was observed in a study of cytomegalovirus exposure and HLA in healthy donors. Study in general: The Caucasian-associated ancestry cluster contained about 80% of the approximately 400 genotyped donors.

Vbeta (60) and Jbeta (13) primers were used in the PCR. The table came from immunoSEQ multiplex PCR; TCRdb's copy has only in-frame clones and leaves some out. The sample has over 200,000 clones; about 81% are singletons. Healthy people donating bone marrow made up the donors. In its sample, this clone was seen once. Its antigen is undetermined. Study-level results: In a later analysis, HLA-associated beta chains showed higher expansion and lower generation probabilities than comparable chains. Cytomegalovirus association was listed for about 160 TCR beta chains.

The CDR3 sequence is 16 residues long. V lost 3 bases to trimming and J lost 2 bases; unmatched junction nucleotides: 7. Germline V lookup: CDR1 SGHNT, CDR2 YYREEE (reference sequence). The sequence was obtained from a woman aged 40-49 years in good health and CMV-seropositive. Sequenced material: PBMCs. The chain carries TRBV5-4 and TRBJ2-7; 11 nucleotides line up with TRBD2. The CDR3 here is CASSSQTSGVAYEQYF. CDR3 nucleotide sequence: TGTGCCAGCAGCTCCCAGACTAGCGGGGTAGCCTACGAGCAGTACTTC.